The sequence of this T cell receptor beta chain was determined in a study of blood T cells in healthy people across ages. The study drew donors from healthy Caucasian individuals in Russia aged roughly 6 to 90. A sample-barcoded 5' primer and a J-beta primer mix were used in a second PCR of roughly 6 to 11 cycles. In TCRdb, the 5' RACE reads were re-called with MiXCR into one record per CDR3 protein. The sample yields some 1.4 million distinct CDR3 sequences, approximately 40% seen once. Whole-study results and caveats: The recorded TCR beta diversity per million T cells decreased in a roughly linear manner with age.

As regards this clonotype: What it recognizes is unknown.

CDR3 length: 12 amino acids. V dropped 8 bases and J dropped 4 bases, with 15 bases sitting between them. Germline lookup yields CDR1 DFQATT and CDR2 SNEGSKA (reference sequence). The TCR originated in a woman in her late teens or twenties in good health. Sequencing used blood. The genes are TRBV20-1 and TRBJ2-7; D possibly uses TRBD1 or TRBD2 (5 bases each). In nucleotides, the CDR3 is TGCAGTTGGGGGACCCTGGGGTACGAGCAGTACTTC. The encoded protein is CSWGTLGYEQYF.